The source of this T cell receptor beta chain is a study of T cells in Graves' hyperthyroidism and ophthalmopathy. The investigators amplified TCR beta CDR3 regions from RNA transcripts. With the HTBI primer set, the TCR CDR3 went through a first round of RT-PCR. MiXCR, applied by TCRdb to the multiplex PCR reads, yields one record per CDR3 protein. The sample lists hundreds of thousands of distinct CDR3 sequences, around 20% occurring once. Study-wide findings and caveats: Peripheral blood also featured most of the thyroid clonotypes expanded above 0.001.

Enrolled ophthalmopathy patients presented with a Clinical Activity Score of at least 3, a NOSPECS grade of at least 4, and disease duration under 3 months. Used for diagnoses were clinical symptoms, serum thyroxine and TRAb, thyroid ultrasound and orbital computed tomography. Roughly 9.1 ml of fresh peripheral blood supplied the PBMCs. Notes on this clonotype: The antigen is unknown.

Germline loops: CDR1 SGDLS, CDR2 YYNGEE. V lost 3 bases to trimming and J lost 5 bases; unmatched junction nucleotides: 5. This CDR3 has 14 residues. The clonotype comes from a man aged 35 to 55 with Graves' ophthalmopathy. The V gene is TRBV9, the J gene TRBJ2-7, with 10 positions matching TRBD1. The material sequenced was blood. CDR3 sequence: CASSAGDRGDEQYF. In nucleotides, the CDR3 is TGTGCCAGCAGCGCGGGGGACAGGGGCGACGAGCAGTACTTC.